What follows are 8 T cell receptor beta chains derived from one specimen sequenced in a study of control samples from healthy donors and cancer patients. Assay used: immunoSEQ multiplex PCR; TCRdb lists only in-frame clones, some missing. The sample carries tens of thousands of clones, 75% to 95% recorded once. The sequencing sample was made of blood. The receptors stem from a man aged 30-40 years in good health.

The gene calls are TRBV7-3 and TRBJ2-2; D is unclear. Germline values: CDR1 SGHTA, CDR2 FQGTGA. The V end lost 5 bases, the J end lost 1 base, and 8 bases lay between the germline ends. This CDR3 region has 14 residues. CDR3 region: CASSNSRNTGELFF. The CDR3 DNA sequence: TGTGCCAGCAGCAACAGTAGGAACACCGGGGAGCTGTTTTTT.

The V call is TRBV3-1 (or the pseudogene TRBV3-2), the J call TRBJ2-5, with D tentatively TRBD2 (6 bases). The CDR3 loop spans 13 amino acids. Trimming pared 4 bases from V and 4 bases from J, leaving 10 bases between. Germline V gives CDR1 LGHDT, CDR2 YNNKEL (reference sequence). The CDR3 spells CASSRVGGETQYF. The CDR3 DNA reads as TGTGCCAGCAGCCGGGTGGGGGGAGAGACCCAGTACTTC.

The V gene is TRBV10-3, the J gene TRBJ1-2, with 11 bases lining up with TRBD1. Germline assignment: CDR1 ENHRY and CDR2 SYGVKD. Trimming removed 4 bases from V and 8 bases from J; junction bases left unmatched: 9. This CDR3 comprises 15 residues. The CDR3 spells CAISGGQGDGEGYTF. In nucleotides, the CDR3 is TGTGCCATCAGTGGGGGACAGGGGGATGGGGAAGGCTACACCTTC.

The chain recombines TRBV5-6 with TRBJ2-5; TRBD1 aligns across 7 bases. From germline, CDR1 is SGHDT and CDR2 YYEEEE. V dropped 4 bases and J dropped 5; count of bases not matched to a gene: 11. The CDR3 extends over 15 amino acids. CDR3 DNA sequence: TGTGCCAGCAGCCGGGGACAGCTACTCTTGGAGACCCAGTACTTC. It translates to CASSRGQLLLETQYF.

V gene TRBV27 combines with J gene TRBJ2-5; TRBD2 matches at 7 bases. The CDR3 spans 17 residues. Germline V gives CDR1 MNHEY, CDR2 SMNVEV (reference sequence). The junction had 10 bases not matched to a gene; V was cut back by 1 base and J by 2 bases. This chain's CDR3 is CASSLLGSGAYQETQYF. The CDR3 nucleotides are TGTGCCAGCAGTTTATTGGGAAGCGGGGCATATCAAGAGACCCAGTACTTC.

The rearrangement links TRBV10-3 to TRBJ1-5; 7 bases map to TRBD1. This CDR3 comprises 15 residues. Unmatched junction bases numbered 5, after V lost 4 bases and J lost 2 bases. CDR1 ENHRY and CDR2 SYGVKD come from the germline V gene. CDR3 DNA sequence: TGTGCCATCAGTGCCTCCGGACAGGGCAATCAGCCCCAGCATTTT. The encoded protein is CAISASGQGNQPQHF.

V is TRBV5-6 and J is TRBJ1-5; D unclear. Trimming left V 0 bases short and J 3 bases short, with 10 bases between. The CDR3 consists of 15 residues. Germline CDR1 reads SGHDT; CDR2 reads YYEEEE. Here the CDR3 DNA reads TGTGCCAGCAGCTTGGCAGGTAATCACAATCAGCCCCAGCATTTT. Protein sequence: CASSLAGNHNQPQHF.

This clone was counted between two and nine times. The chain recombines TRBV27 with TRBJ2-3, with TRBD2 matching over 14 bases. Germline CDR1 reads MNHEY; CDR2 reads SMNVEV (reference sequence). V was pared by 6 bases and J by 7 bases, with 6 bases of the junction left unmatched. CDR3 length equals 15 residues. The CDR3 region is CASSLGLAGGNTQYF. CDR3 sequence (DNA): TGTGCCAGCAGCCTAGGACTAGCGGGAGGAAATACGCAGTATTTT.